The sequence of this T cell receptor beta chain was determined in a study of blood T cell repertoires in COVID-19. This CDR3 contains 14 residues. V dropped 1 base and J dropped 8; count of bases not matched to a gene: 3. Germline lookup yields CDR1 SQVTM and CDR2 ANQGSEA. Libraries were prepared by immunoSEQ multiplex PCR; TCRdb keeps only in-frame clonotypes and omits some of them. This repertoire shows some 97,000 clones, approximately 87% found once; its top ten account for around 13%. This chain uses TRBV29-1 with TRBJ2-1; 12 bases map to TRBD2. This TCR derives from a human donor in a cohort sampled during active COVID-19. Sequenced input: peripheral blood. The CDR3 reads CSVEARTSGDEQFF. CDR3 sequence (DNA): TGCAGCGTTGAAGCCAGGACTAGCGGGGATGAGCAGTTCTTC.